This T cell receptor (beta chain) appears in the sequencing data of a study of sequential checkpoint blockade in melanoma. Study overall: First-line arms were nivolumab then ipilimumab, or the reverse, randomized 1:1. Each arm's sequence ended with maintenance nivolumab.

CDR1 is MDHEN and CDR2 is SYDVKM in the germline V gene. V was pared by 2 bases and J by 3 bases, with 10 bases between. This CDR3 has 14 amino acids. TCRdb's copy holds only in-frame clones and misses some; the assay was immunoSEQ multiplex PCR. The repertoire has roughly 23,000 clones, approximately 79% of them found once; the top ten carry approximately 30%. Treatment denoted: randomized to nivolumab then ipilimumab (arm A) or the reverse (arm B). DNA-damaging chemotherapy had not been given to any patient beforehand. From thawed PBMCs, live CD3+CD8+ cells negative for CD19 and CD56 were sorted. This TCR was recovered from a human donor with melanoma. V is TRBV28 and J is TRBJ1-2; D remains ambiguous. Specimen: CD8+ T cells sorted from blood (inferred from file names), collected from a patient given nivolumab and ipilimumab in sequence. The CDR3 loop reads CASSLGRSHYGYTF. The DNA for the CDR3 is TGTGCCAGCAGTTTAGGGAGGTCCCACTATGGCTACACCTTC.